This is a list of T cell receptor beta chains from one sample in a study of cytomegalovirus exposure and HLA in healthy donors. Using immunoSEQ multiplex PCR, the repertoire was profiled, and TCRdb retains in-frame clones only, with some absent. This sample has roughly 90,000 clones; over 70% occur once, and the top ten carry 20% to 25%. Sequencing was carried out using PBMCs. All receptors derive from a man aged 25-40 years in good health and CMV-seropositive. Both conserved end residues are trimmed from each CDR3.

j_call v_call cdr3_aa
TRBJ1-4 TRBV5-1 ASSGTGLVNEKLF
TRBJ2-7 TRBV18 ASSREGYEQY
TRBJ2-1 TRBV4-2 ASSQVTEDNEQF
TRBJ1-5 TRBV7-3 ASSLGGNQPQN
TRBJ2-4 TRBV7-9 ASSLGPGNIQY
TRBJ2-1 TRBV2 ASSDSLASGNEQF
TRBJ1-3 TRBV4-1 ASSQGTGGNTIY
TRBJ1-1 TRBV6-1 ASRTGRSNTEAF
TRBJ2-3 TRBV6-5 ASRVKGSRGTQY
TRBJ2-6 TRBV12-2 ASRLEVKGGALNSGANVLT
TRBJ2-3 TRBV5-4 ASSLISGSTDTQY
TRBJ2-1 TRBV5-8 ASSLMTSNYEQF
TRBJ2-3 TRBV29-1 SVPHPEADTQY
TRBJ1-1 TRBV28 ASSSLQVGARNTEAF
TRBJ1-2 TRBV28 ASRTRGVSNYGYT
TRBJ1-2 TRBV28 ASSSRGPGYGYT
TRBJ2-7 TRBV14 ASSQTGLRAYEQY
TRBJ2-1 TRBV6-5 ASSYSGAGGNEQF
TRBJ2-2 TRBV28 ALRDSRLGELF
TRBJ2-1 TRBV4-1 ASSQVDLISYNEQF
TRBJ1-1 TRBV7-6 ASSQGQTNTEAF
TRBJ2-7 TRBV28 ASRTPAGGPHEQY
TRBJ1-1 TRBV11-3 ASSLHMNTEAF
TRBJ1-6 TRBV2 ASRTTGGEDNSPLH
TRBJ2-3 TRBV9 ASSVIPQGYSSTDTQY
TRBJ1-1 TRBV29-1 SVGGDPEAF
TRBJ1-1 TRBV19 ASSPYMNTEAF
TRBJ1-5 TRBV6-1 ASSRDRGPWPQH
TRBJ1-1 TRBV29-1 SASTGGDTEAF
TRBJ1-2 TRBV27 ASSFRVGGGYT
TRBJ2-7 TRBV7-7 ASSLDQGYEQY
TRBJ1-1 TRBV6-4 ASSWTTNTEAF
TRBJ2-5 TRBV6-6 ASSRTSAYQETQY
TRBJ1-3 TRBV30 AWRIRGGPGNTIY
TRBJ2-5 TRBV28 ASTGSGSRRETQY
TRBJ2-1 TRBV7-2 ASSSTGLARHEQF
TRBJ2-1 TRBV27 ASSPLPPRQF
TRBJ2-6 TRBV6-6 ASSPTGGPGANVLT
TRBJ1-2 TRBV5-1 ASSSWAGVPYGYT
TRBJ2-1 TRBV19 ASSLGGDSYSKCL
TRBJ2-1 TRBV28 ASRRTSGRITEQF
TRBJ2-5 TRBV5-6 ASSPFWTRKETQY
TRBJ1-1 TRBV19 ASSATGFVTNTEAF
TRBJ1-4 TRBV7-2 ASSALQGRREKLF
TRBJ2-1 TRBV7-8 ASSLAGTSGGGNEQF
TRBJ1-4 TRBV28 ASSETGGNEKLF
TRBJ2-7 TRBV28 ASRSRFDEQY
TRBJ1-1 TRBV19 ASSMVKIDGGYTEAF
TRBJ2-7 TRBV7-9 ASFNPEIPAGGHEQY
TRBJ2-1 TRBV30 AWSVLKREVIMWDEQF
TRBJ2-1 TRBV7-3 ASSLLAGGPNEQF
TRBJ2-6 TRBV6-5 ASRGQGAGANVLT